A selection of T cell receptor beta chains follows, all from one sample in a study of cytomegalovirus exposure and HLA in healthy donors. Measured with immunoSEQ multiplex PCR; TCRdb has only the in-frame clones, and not every one. The sample shows about 150,000 clones, around 60% of them seen only once. The sample comprised PBMCs. Receptors originate from a woman aged 55 to 70 in good health and CMV-seropositive. CDR3s include the opening cysteine and the closing phenylalanine or tryptophan. Each record gives: clone size, D gene, V gene, J gene, CDR3 protein, CDR3 DNA. A D gene is named only where the DNA matches it firmly. Where a row states a size, it is once, few, many or the class of an expanded clone; other rows omit it.

clone size: few
D gene: -
V gene: TRBV5-1
J gene: TRBJ2-7
CDR3 protein: CASSLADLSGSYEQYF
CDR3 DNA: TGCGCCAGCAGCTTGGCGGACCTAAGCGGCTCCTACGAGCAGTACTTC

clone size: once
D gene: -
V gene: TRBV19
J gene: TRBJ2-7
CDR3 protein: CASSILAGFYEQYF
CDR3 DNA: TGTGCCAGTAGTATCCTGGCGGGGTTCTACGAGCAGTACTTC

clone size: -
D gene: TRBD2
V gene: TRBV10-3
J gene: TRBJ2-7
CDR3 protein: CAISESPSGDSYEQYF
CDR3 DNA: TGTGCCATCAGTGAGTCTCCTAGCGGGGACTCCTACGAGCAGTACTTC

clone size: -
D gene: TRBD1
V gene: TRBV5-1
J gene: TRBJ2-7
CDR3 protein: CASSLGDRGYEQYF
CDR3 DNA: TGCGCCAGCAGCTTAGGGGACAGGGGCTACGAGCAGTACTTC

clone size: -
D gene: -
V gene: TRBV12-1
J gene: TRBJ2-1
CDR3 protein: CASSPRTGENEQFF
CDR3 DNA: TGTGCCAGCAGCCCTCGGACTGGGGAAAATGAGCAGTTCTTC

clone size: -
D gene: TRBD1
V gene: TRBV29-1
J gene: TRBJ1-1
CDR3 protein: CSVGDGRGPGTEAFF
CDR3 DNA: TGCAGCGTGGGGGACGGAAGGGGGCCAGGGACTGAAGCTTTCTTT

clone size: -
D gene: -
V gene: TRBV18
J gene: TRBJ1-1
CDR3 protein: CASSLDSARGEAFF
CDR3 DNA: TGTGCCAGCTCACTCGACAGTGCACGAGGTGAAGCTTTCTTT

clone size: -
D gene: -
V gene: TRBV5-8
J gene: TRBJ1-2
CDR3 protein: CASSATGLGYGYTF
CDR3 DNA: TGTGCCAGCAGCGCCACAGGGCTCGGGTATGGCTACACCTTC

clone size: -
D gene: -
V gene: TRBV7-4
J gene: TRBJ2-5
CDR3 protein: CASSFGEETQYF
CDR3 DNA: TGTGCCAGCAGCTTCGGGGAAGAGACCCAGTACTTC

clone size: -
D gene: TRBD1
V gene: TRBV6-4
J gene: TRBJ2-1
CDR3 protein: CASSDGTGTYNEQFF
CDR3 DNA: TGTGCCAGCAGTGACGGGACAGGGACATACAATGAGCAGTTCTTC

clone size: -
D gene: TRBD1
V gene: TRBV28
J gene: TRBJ1-1
CDR3 protein: CASTPTGWGTEAFF
CDR3 DNA: TGTGCCAGCACCCCGACAGGGTGGGGGACTGAAGCTTTCTTT

clone size: once
D gene: -
V gene: TRBV6-6
J gene: TRBJ1-5
CDR3 protein: CASSSPEGGNQPQHF
CDR3 DNA: TGTGCCAGCAGTTCCCCGGAGGGGGGGAATCAGCCCCAGCATTTT

clone size: -
D gene: -
V gene: TRBV7-2
J gene: TRBJ2-1
CDR3 protein: CASSFTGVAGTEQFF
CDR3 DNA: TGTGCCAGCAGCTTTACGGGAGTCGCTGGAACGGAGCAGTTCTTC

clone size: -
D gene: TRBD2
V gene: TRBV6-4
J gene: TRBJ2-1
CDR3 protein: CASSVTSGINEQFF
CDR3 DNA: TGTGCCAGCAGTGTAACTAGCGGGATCAATGAGCAGTTCTTC

clone size: -
D gene: TRBD2
V gene: TRBV13
J gene: TRBJ2-1
CDR3 protein: CASSSQTSGRYNEQFF
CDR3 DNA: TGTGCCAGCAGCTCCCAGACTAGCGGGAGGTACAATGAGCAGTTCTTC

clone size: once
D gene: TRBD2
V gene: TRBV30
J gene: TRBJ2-5
CDR3 protein: CAWSYLAGGPETQYF
CDR3 DNA: TGTGCCTGGAGTTATCTAGCGGGAGGGCCTGAGACCCAGTACTTC

clone size: few
D gene: -
V gene: TRBV14
J gene: TRBJ2-1
CDR3 protein: CASSQALSGLYNEQFF
CDR3 DNA: TGTGCCAGCAGCCAAGCGTTAAGCGGCCTCTACAATGAGCAGTTCTTC

clone size: -
D gene: -
V gene: TRBV18
J gene: TRBJ2-5
CDR3 protein: CASSPRLAETQYF
CDR3 DNA: TGTGCCAGCTCACCACGGCTAGCGGAGACCCAGTACTTC

clone size: few
D gene: -
V gene: TRBV27
J gene: TRBJ2-7
CDR3 protein: CASSPRGELYEQYF
CDR3 DNA: TGTGCCAGCAGTCCCCGGGGAGAACTCTACGAGCAGTACTTC

clone size: few
D gene: TRBD2
V gene: TRBV27
J gene: TRBJ2-1
CDR3 protein: CASSLVRTRDNEQFF
CDR3 DNA: TGTGCCAGCAGTTTGGTGCGGACTAGAGACAATGAGCAGTTCTTC

clone size: few
D gene: TRBD2
V gene: TRBV10-3
J gene: TRBJ2-3
CDR3 protein: CAISPGTRGGTDTQYF
CDR3 DNA: TGTGCCATCAGTCCCGGGACTAGGGGAGGGACAGATACGCAGTATTTT

clone size: -
D gene: -
V gene: TRBV4-1
J gene: TRBJ1-2
CDR3 protein: CASSQDTNYGYTF
CDR3 DNA: TGCGCCAGCAGCCAAGATACTAACTATGGCTACACCTTC

clone size: -
D gene: TRBD2
V gene: TRBV27
J gene: TRBJ2-5
CDR3 protein: CASRGGVASGRRRLGTQYF
CDR3 DNA: TGTGCCAGCAGGGGGGGGGTTGCTAGCGGGAGACGTCGACTAGGGACCCAGTACTTC

clone size: -
D gene: -
V gene: TRBV28
J gene: TRBJ2-7
CDR3 protein: CASSLGAGLPYEQYF
CDR3 DNA: TGTGCCAGCAGTTTAGGGGCAGGGCTGCCCTACGAGCAGTACTTC

clone size: -
D gene: -
V gene: TRBV4-3
J gene: TRBJ2-7
CDR3 protein: CASSQDWGTGLSYEQYF
CDR3 DNA: TGCGCCAGCAGCCAAGATTGGGGAACAGGCCTCTCCTACGAGCAGTACTTC

clone size: -
D gene: TRBD1
V gene: TRBV28
J gene: TRBJ1-5
CDR3 protein: CASSLDRGSNQPQHF
CDR3 DNA: TGTGCCAGCAGTTTAGACAGGGGCAGCAATCAGCCCCAGCATTTT

clone size: few
D gene: TRBD2
V gene: TRBV7-9
J gene: TRBJ2-3
CDR3 protein: CASSLGGSGTDTQYF
CDR3 DNA: TGTGCCAGCAGCTTAGGAGGTAGCGGGACAGATACGCAGTATTTT

clone size: -
D gene: -
V gene: TRBV7-9
J gene: TRBJ2-7
CDR3 protein: CASSKPGGGYEQYF
CDR3 DNA: TGTGCCAGCAGCAAACCTGGGGGAGGCTACGAGCAGTACTTC

clone size: -
D gene: -
V gene: TRBV6-5
J gene: TRBJ2-2
CDR3 protein: CASSYGGDMINGELFF
CDR3 DNA: TGTGCCAGCAGTTACGGGGGGGACATGATTAACGGGGAGCTGTTTTTT

clone size: -
D gene: -
V gene: TRBV6-4
J gene: TRBJ2-3
CDR3 protein: CASSLVAGGTDTQYF
CDR3 DNA: TGTGCCAGCAGCCTCGTGGCAGGGGGGACAGATACGCAGTATTTT

clone size: -
D gene: -
V gene: TRBV9
J gene: TRBJ2-2
CDR3 protein: CASSGRPGQGNTGELFF
CDR3 DNA: TGTGCCAGCAGCGGGCGTCCAGGGCAGGGGAACACCGGGGAGCTGTTTTTT

clone size: -
D gene: -
V gene: TRBV28
J gene: TRBJ2-2
CDR3 protein: CASTYLGARRAGELFF
CDR3 DNA: TGTGCCAGCACCTACTTGGGAGCCCGAAGGGCCGGGGAGCTGTTTTTT